Reported below is one T cell receptor (beta chain). This clone has more than one count but fewer than ten. The antigen it recognizes is unknown. Within one base of it there is no much larger clone, and no base qualities were kept. This record belongs to a study of blood T cell repertoires in COVID-19 (dated by TCRdb to about 2020). General notes on the study: The collaborator samples originated in the United States, Italy and Spain and spanned the acute and convalescent phases of COVID-19. The material from the prospective study consisted of cDNA or gDNA derived from T cells, B-cell-depleted T cells, or PBMCs. Deeply sampled blood TCRbeta repertoires from subjects exposed to, actively infected with, or recovered from COVID-19 were included in the dataset. The repertoires were released in a freely available public database meant as a resource for research on the immune response to SARS-CoV-2. Samples came from the ongoing ImmuneRACE study (first 160 participants) plus 1,254 subjects from 6 global collaborators. The sample metadata nearly always contained a de-identified subject ID, COVID-19 status, age in years and sex. Where available, HLA class I and class II types were taken from metadata supplied by the sample provider and were not determined by assay-based typing. General conclusions and limits of the study: Clinical and demographic metadata were provided uncurated, with the amount varying by source and participant.

One collaborating source in Seattle enrolled patients during active infection and followed them longitudinally through the course of disease. Each collaborating institution followed its own protocols to collect whole blood in K2EDTA tubes. Collaborator samples were shipped for TCRbeta analysis as frozen whole blood, isolated PBMCs, or DNA extracted from either sample type. TCRbeta CDR3 regions were amplified from genomic DNA using the immunoSEQ Assay, a bias-controlled multiplex PCR. The paper's data handling went like this. The number of nucleated cells in each sample was estimated by amplification of reference gene primers within the assay. To quantify the absolute abundance of each unique TCRbeta CDR3 rearrangement, sequence reads were collapsed and filtered. Productive Simpson clonality was computed per sample as the square root of Simpson's diversity index over productive rearrangements. Entries here come from immuneACCESS through TCRdb and include only in-frame sequences with V and J called. Some clones fail to appear in such tables; in the studies checked, an unresolved V gene covers under half of the shortfall, and the cause of the remainder is unknown. V and J calls and clone size are given by that table; D and trimming were obtained from the DNA. The sample includes around 200,000 clones, with about nine tenths observed a single time. The ten largest account for about a tenth of the sample.

V is pared back by 0 bases and J by 1 base, with 7 bases lying between the germline termini. The germline V gene (reference sequence) sets CDR1 to GTSNPN and CDR2 to SVGIG. Spanning cysteine to phenylalanine, the CDR3 consists of 15 amino acids. Only the CDR3 portion is preserved as DNA: 45 bases, with reading frame beginning at the first base. Sequenced material: peripheral blood. Recombination joined TRBV30 with TRBJ2-6; the D gene assignment is ambiguous. The clonotype was recovered from an older woman with COVID-19, enrolled during active disease. The DNA is TGTGCCTGGAGTGTACGGGTATCTGGGGCCAACGTCCTGACTTTC. This gives the protein CAWSVRVSGANVLTF.